The clone carrying this TCR beta chain appeared once. In the same sample, other DNA sequences code for this CDR3. The source of the sample is a study of shared clonotypes between healthy human individuals. Clones were read by immunoSEQ multiplex PCR, and TCRdb kept only the in-frame ones, dropping some. The sample records some 1 million clones, around 74% being singletons. The CDR3 covers 13 residues. V gave up 3 bases and J gave up 4 bases; unmatched junction bases: 2. The germline V gene encodes CDR1 SGHRS and CDR2 YFSETQ. This TCR was recovered from a young man in good health. The chain employs TRBV5-1 and TRBJ1-2; the match to TRBD1 covers 8 bases. The sequenced material came from memory CD4+ T cells sorted from blood. Regarding subset: CD45RA-negative fraction. The CDR3 bases are TGCGCCAGCAGCTCCGGACAGGGCTATGGCTACACCTTC. Translated, it gives CASSSGQGYGYTF.